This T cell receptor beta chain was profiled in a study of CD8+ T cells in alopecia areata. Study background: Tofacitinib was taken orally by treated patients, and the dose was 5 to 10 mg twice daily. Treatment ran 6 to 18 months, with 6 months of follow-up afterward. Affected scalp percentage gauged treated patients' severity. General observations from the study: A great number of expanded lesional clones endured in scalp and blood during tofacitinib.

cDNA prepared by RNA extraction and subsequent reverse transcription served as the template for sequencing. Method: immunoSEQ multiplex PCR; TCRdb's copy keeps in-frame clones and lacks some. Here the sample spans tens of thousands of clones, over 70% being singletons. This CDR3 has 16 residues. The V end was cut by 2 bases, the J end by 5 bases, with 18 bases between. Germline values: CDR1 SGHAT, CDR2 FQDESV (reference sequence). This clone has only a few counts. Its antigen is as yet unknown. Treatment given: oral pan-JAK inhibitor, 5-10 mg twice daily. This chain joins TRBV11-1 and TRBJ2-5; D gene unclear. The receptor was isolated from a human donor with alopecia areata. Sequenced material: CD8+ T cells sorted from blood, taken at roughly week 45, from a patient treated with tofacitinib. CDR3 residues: CASSLHPSTTSETQYF. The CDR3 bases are TGTGCCAGCAGCTTACACCCTAGTACCACCTCGGAGACCCAGTACTTC. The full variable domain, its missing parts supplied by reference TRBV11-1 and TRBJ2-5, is EAEVAQSPRYKITEKSQAVAFWCDPISGHATLYWYRQILGQGPELLVQFQDESVVDDSQLPKDRFSAERLKGVDSTLKIQPAELGDSAMYLCASSLHPSTTSETQYFGPGTRLLVL.